The 17 T cell receptor beta chains in this list originate from one sample, sequenced in a study of blood T cell repertoires in COVID-19. Only in-frame clones appear in the TCRdb table, and some are missing; sequencing was by immunoSEQ multiplex PCR. Of about 150,000 clones in the sample, over 80% were seen once. The sequenced material came from PBMCs or T cells enriched from blood (not recorded which). These receptors all come from a woman between 35 and 50 years old who had recovered from COVID-19.

The chain employs TRBV9 and TRBJ2-1; TRBD2 aligns across 8 bases. V shed 4 bases and J 3 bases; nucleotides not matched to a gene: 6. Germline CDR1 reads SGDLS; CDR2 reads YYNGEE. This CDR3 has 15 residues. CDR3 amino acids: CASSISGGLYNEQFF. The CDR3 DNA is TGTGCCAGCAGCATCAGCGGGGGCCTCTACAATGAGCAGTTCTTC. Together with reference TRBV9 and TRBJ2-1, the CDR3 gives the full variable domain: DSGVTQTPKHLITATGQRVTLRCSPRSGDLSVYWYQQSLDQGLQFLIQYYNGEERAKGNILERFSAQQFPDLHSELNLSSLELGDSALYFCASSISGGLYNEQFFGPGTRLTVL.

V gene TRBV3-1 (or the pseudogene TRBV3-2) combines with J gene TRBJ1-1; possible D gene TRBD1, 6 bases. V lost 5 bases, J lost 5 bases, and 15 bases lay in between. The CDR3 sequence is 14 residues long. CDR1 and CDR2 (germline): LGHDT, YNNKEL (reference sequence). The CDR3 DNA sequence: TGTGCCAGCAGCGTAGGGGGGGGAAGAACTGAAGCTTTCTTT. This codes for CASSVGGGRTEAFF.

This chain uses TRBV2 with TRBJ2-3; 8 bases fit TRBD2. The CDR3 consists of 15 residues. Trimming cost V 7 bases and J 0 bases; bases outside gene matches: 6. Germline V gene sequence: CDR1 SNHLY, CDR2 FYNNEI. CDR3 region: CASKETSGSTDTQYF. The CDR3 bases are TGTGCCAGCAAGGAAACTAGCGGTAGCACAGATACGCAGTATTTT. The variable domain in full, with the rest retrieved from reference TRBV2 and TRBJ2-3, is EPEVTQTPSHQVTQMGQEVILRCVPISNHLYFYWYRQILGQKVEFLVSFYNNEISEKSEIFDDQFSVERPDGSNFTLKIRSTKLEDSAMYFCASKETSGSTDTQYFGPGTRLTVL.

The genes are TRBV27 and TRBJ2-7, with D hard to call. Germline values: CDR1 MNHEY, CDR2 SMNVEV (reference sequence). Trimming took 2 bases from V and 0 from J, leaving 8 bases between them. There are 14 residues in the CDR3. The CDR3 here is CASSLGRSSYEQYF. CDR3 in DNA: TGTGCCAGCAGTTTAGGTCGCAGCTCCTACGAGCAGTACTTC.

This rearrangement joins TRBV6-4 to TRBJ2-3, with TRBD1 matching 12 bases. With V trimmed by 3 bases and J by 4 bases, 5 bases remained unmatched. Germline CDR1 reads MRHNA; CDR2 reads SNTAGT. This CDR3 spans 16 amino acids. The CDR3 here is CASSETGTGGPDTQYF. DNA for the CDR3: TGTGCCAGCAGTGAGACCGGGACAGGGGGCCCAGATACGCAGTATTTT.

This clone was seen just once. The rearrangement uses TRBV2 and TRBJ2-7, with TRBD1 matching over 7 bases. Germline V gene data show CDR1 as SNHLY and CDR2 as FYNNEI. The CDR3 covers 15 residues. V gave up 7 bases and J gave up 4 bases; unmatched junction bases: 13. The CDR3 coding sequence is TGTGCCAGCAAGGTTGTTGACAGGGCTTCTTACGAGCAGTACTTC. As protein: CASKVVDRASYEQYF.

The rearrangement uses TRBV9 and TRBJ2-7; D is perhaps TRBD2 (7 bases). Per germline, CDR1 SGDLS and CDR2 YYNGEE. This CDR3 is built from 15 residues. With 4 bases removed from V and 2 bases from J, the gap between germline ends came to 16 bases. CDR3: CASSLAGADAYEQYF. CDR3 nucleotides: TGTGCCAGCAGCCTCGCGGGGGCCGACGCCTACGAGCAGTACTTC.

This clone appeared a single time. V and J are TRBV12-3 or TRBV12-4 and TRBJ1-1; D may be TRBD1 (5 bases). The V and J ends lost 3 bases and 7 bases respectively, with 12 bases between them. The CDR3 extends over 13 amino acids. CDR3 sequence: CASSLRGLGEAFF. The CDR3 nucleotides are TGTGCCAGCAGTTTGCGGGGGTTGGGTGAAGCTTTCTTT.

This sequence joins TRBV7-9 and TRBJ1-6; D is ambiguous. V lost 4 bases and J lost 8, with 9 bases in between. Germline-derived CDR1 and CDR2 are SEHNR and FQNEAQ (reference sequence). The CDR3 has 13 residues. The CDR3 bases are TGTGCCAGCAGCTCACAGCCTGATTCACCCCTCCACTTT. It codes for CASSSQPDSPLHF.

V is TRBV12-3 or TRBV12-4 and J is TRBJ2-7; D is ambiguous. The CDR3 runs 11 residues. V lost 5 bases and J lost 4, with 6 bases in between. This CDR3 is CASSLGYEQYF. In DNA, the CDR3 is TGTGCCAGCAGTCTCGGGTACGAGCAGTACTTC.

The chain combines TRBV9 with TRBJ2-1; weak D call: TRBD1 (6 bases). Germline assignment: CDR1 SGDLS and CDR2 YYNGEE. V lost 0 bases, J lost 2 bases, and 9 bases lay in between. The CDR3 has 15 amino acids. For the CDR3, the DNA is TGTGCCAGCAGCGTAGTGGGGGCCCCCTACAATGAGCAGTTCTTC. Its protein product is CASSVVGAPYNEQFF.

The table lists this clone with a count of one. The gene calls are TRBV5-6 and TRBJ2-3, with a tentative D call TRBD2 (6 bases). CDR1 and CDR2 (germline): SGHDT, YYEEEE. Trimming took 4 bases from V and 4 from J, leaving 7 bases between them. The length of the CDR3 is 12 residues. As DNA, the CDR3 is TGTGCCAGCAGCGGGGGGTCAGATACGCAGTATTTT. Its protein is CASSGGSDTQYF.

The chain couples TRBV28 to TRBJ1-1, with D unresolved. Germline values: CDR1 MDHEN, CDR2 SYDVKM. This CDR3 has 13 amino acids. The V and J ends lost 7 bases and 1 base respectively, with 10 bases between them. CDR3 DNA sequence: TGTGCCAGCACCCTGCGGGGGAACACTGAAGCTTTCTTT. This encodes CASTLRGNTEAFF. Full variable domain (rest looked up from reference TRBV28 and TRBJ1-1): DVKVTQSSRYLVKRTGEKVFLECVQDMDHENMFWYRQDPGLGLRLIYFSYDVKMKEKGDIPEGYSVSREKKERFSLILESASTNQTSMYLCASTLRGNTEAFFGQGTRLTVV.

In this sample, this clone turned up once. J is TRBJ2-5 and V is TRBV3-1 (or the pseudogene TRBV3-2); 7 nucleotides agree with TRBD2. CDR3 size: 17 residues. Germline assignment: CDR1 LGHDT and CDR2 YNNKEL (reference sequence). The junction had 14 bases not matched to a gene; V was cut back by 2 bases and J by 5 bases. The CDR3 coding sequence is TGTGCCAGCAGCCAACTCCCGCGGGGGATTTTCCACGAGACCCAGTACTTC. It yields the protein CASSQLPRGIFHETQYF.

The chain has TRBV11-1 and TRBJ1-2; D gene unclear. The CDR3 length is 13 residues. The V and J ends lost 6 bases and 7 bases respectively, with 15 bases between them. Germline-derived CDR1 and CDR2 are SGHAT and FQDESV (reference sequence). Here the CDR3 DNA reads TGTGCCAGCAGTTCCATCGTCGCGGGTGGCTACACCTTC. Protein product: CASSSIVAGGYTF.

As DNA, the CDR3 is TGTGCCAGCAGCGTAGCCACAGCGGGATCGTCGTACGAGCAGTACTTC. The encoded protein is CASSVATAGSSYEQYF. The chain couples TRBV9 to TRBJ2-7; 7 bases align to TRBD2. J was trimmed by 4 bases and V by 0 bases; bases with no gene match: 10. The CDR3 is 16 amino acids. Per the germline V gene, CDR1 is SGDLS and CDR2 is YYNGEE.

This chain uses TRBV5-1 with TRBJ1-1; maybe TRBD1 (5 bases). Trimming removed 7 bases from V and 7 bases from J, with 14 bases in between. This CDR3 is built from 12 residues. In germline, CDR1 is SGHRS, CDR2 YFSETQ. The CDR3 bases are TGCGCCAGCGGTCAGGGTAATAGTGAAGCTTTCTTT. This encodes CASGQGNSEAFF.